This TCR beta chain was retrieved from a study of identical twins. About this clonotype: Its antigen is not known.

The germline V gene has CDR1 MDHEN and CDR2 SYDVKM. V lost 3 bases to trimming and J lost 0 bases, with 8 bases between them. This CDR3 is built from 14 residues. Study-wide results and caveats: Findings came from cross-sectional statistics, without long-term follow-up of donors. For cord blood, abundant beta clonotypes had fewer insertions, unlike memory repertoires, which showed none.

A universal primer site arose from template switching, and cDNA bore unique molecular identifiers. TCRdb processed the 5' RACE reads anew with MiXCR; each CDR3 protein has one entry. The table records 1.5 million to 2 million distinct CDR3 sequences, about 30% of them present only once. The J gene is TRBJ1-1, the V gene TRBV28; D unresolved. The sequenced sample consisted of cord blood. This clonotype was obtained from a newborn girl in good health. This CDR3 is CASSFWIVNTEAFF. The CDR3 region has the DNA TGTGCCAGCAGTTTTTGGATAGTGAACACTGAAGCTTTCTTT.